This T cell receptor beta chain was recorded in a study of a mutant IDH1 vaccine in newly diagnosed glioma. Study summary: Vaccination started 4-6 weeks after radiotherapy alone, or with temozolomide cycles. Prior therapy was radiotherapy, temozolomide, or both; most received both. The study, taken as a whole, reports: The study observed vaccine-induced immune responses in about 93% of patients.

Regarding this clone: Its antigen is unknown.

The method was immunoSEQ multiplex PCR; TCRdb's version includes in-frame clones alone and lacks a portion of them. The data hold around 41,000 clones, with around 76% observed a single time. Time point defined: week 23, last vaccination. The investigators gave 300 ug of mutant IDH1 20-mer peptide in each vaccine dose, together with topical imiquimod. New astrocytomas of WHO grade 3 or 4 that were IDH1-mutant and ATRX-lost were found in the donors. The V and J ends lost 5 bases and 1 base respectively, with 9 bases between them. The CDR3 contains 14 residues. CDR1 is SEHNR and CDR2 is FQNEAQ in the germline V gene (reference sequence).

The sequencing used PBMCs, collected from a glioma patient whose treatment included an IDH1 peptide vaccine. The J gene is TRBJ1-5, the V gene TRBV7-9; D remains ambiguous. This receptor was identified in a woman aged 40-49 years with glioma. Some clones in this sample may be carry-over from other donors' samples. Here the CDR3 reads CASSPQGSNQPQHF. Written as DNA, the CDR3 is TGTGCCAGCAGCCCCCAAGGGAGCAATCAGCCCCAGCATTTT.